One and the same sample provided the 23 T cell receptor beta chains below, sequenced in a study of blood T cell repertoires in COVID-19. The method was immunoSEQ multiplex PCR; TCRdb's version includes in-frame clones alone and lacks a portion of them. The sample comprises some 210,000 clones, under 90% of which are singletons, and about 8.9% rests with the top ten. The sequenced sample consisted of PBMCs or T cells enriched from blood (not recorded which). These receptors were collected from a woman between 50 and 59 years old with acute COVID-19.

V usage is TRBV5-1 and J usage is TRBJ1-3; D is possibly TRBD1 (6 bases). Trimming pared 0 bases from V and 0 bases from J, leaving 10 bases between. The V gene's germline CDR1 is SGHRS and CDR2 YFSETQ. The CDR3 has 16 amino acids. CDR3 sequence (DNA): TGCGCCAGCAGCTTGGGCGGGGGGGCCTCTGGAAACACCATATATTTT. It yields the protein CASSLGGGASGNTIYF.

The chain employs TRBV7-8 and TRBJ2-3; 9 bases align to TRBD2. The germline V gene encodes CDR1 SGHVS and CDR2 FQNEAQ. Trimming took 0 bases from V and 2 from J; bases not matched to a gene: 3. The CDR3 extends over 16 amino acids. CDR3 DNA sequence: TGTGCCAGCAGCTTAGCTAGCGGGAGAGCCACAGATACGCAGTATTTT. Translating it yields CASSLASGRATDTQYF.

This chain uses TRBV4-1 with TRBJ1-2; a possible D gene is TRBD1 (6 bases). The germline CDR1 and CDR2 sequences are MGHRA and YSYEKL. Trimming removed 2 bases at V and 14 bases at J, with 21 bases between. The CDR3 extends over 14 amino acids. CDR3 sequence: CASSQKEGVRESTF. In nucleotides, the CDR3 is TGCGCCAGCAGCCAAAAAGAGGGGGTGAGGGAGTCAACCTTC.

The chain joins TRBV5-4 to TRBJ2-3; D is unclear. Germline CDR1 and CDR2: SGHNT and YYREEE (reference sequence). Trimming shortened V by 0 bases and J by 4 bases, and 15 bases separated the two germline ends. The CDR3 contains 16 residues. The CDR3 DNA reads TGTGCCAGCAGCTTGGCCTCACGGGTTGCGCCAGATACGCAGTATTTT. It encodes CASSLASRVAPDTQYF.

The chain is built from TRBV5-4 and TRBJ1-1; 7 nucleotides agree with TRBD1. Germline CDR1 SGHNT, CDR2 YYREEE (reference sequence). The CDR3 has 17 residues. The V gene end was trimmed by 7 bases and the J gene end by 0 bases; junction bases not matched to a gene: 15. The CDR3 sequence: CASARYGAGGMNTEAFF. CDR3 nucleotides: TGTGCCAGCGCCAGATACGGGGCAGGGGGTATGAACACTGAAGCTTTCTTT. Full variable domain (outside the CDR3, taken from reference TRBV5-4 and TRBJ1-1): ETGVTQSPTHLIKTRGQQVTLRCSSQSGHNTVSWYQQALGQGPQFIFQYYREEENGRGNFPPRFSGLQFPNYSSELNVNALELDDSALYLCASARYGAGGMNTEAFFGQGTRLTVV.

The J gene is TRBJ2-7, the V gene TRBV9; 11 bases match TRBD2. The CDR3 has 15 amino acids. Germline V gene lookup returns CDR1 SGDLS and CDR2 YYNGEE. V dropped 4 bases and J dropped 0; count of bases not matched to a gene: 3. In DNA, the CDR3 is TGTGCCAGCAGCTTCGGGACTAGCGGCTCCTACGAGCAGTACTTC. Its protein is CASSFGTSGSYEQYF.

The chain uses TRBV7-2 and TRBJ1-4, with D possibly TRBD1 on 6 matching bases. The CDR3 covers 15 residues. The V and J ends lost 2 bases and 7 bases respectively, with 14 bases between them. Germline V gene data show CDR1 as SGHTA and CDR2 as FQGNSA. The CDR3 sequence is CASSLRSRGGEKLFF. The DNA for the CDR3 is TGTGCCAGCAGCTTACGTTCCAGAGGGGGTGAAAAACTGTTTTTT.

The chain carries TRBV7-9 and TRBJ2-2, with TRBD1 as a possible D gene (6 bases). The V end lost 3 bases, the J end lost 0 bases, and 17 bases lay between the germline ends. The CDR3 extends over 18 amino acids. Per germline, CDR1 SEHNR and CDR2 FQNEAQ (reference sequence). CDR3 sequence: CASSFLQGSGANTGELFF. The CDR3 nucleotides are TGTGCCAGCAGCTTCCTTCAGGGATCAGGGGCGAACACCGGGGAGCTGTTTTTT.

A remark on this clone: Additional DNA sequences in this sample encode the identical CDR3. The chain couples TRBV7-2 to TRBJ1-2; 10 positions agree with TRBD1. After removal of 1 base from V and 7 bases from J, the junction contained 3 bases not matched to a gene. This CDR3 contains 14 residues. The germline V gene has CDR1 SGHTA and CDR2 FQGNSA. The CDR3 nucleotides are TGTGCCAGCAGCTTAGGACAGGGGGCTTCTGGCTACACCTTC. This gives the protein CASSLGQGASGYTF. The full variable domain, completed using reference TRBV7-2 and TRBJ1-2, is GAGVSQSPSNKVTEKGKDVELRCDPISGHTALYWYRQSLGQGLEFLIYFQGNSAPDKSGLPSDRFSAERTGGSVSTLTIQRTQQEDSAVYLCASSLGQGASGYTFGSGTRLTVV.

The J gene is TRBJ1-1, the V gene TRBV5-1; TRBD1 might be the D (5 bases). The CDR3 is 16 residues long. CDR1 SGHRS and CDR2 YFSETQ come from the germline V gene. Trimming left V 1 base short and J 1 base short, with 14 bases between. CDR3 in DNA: TGCGCCAGCAGCTTGATAGGTGGTAGGGGGAACACTGAAGCTTTCTTT. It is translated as CASSLIGGRGNTEAFF.

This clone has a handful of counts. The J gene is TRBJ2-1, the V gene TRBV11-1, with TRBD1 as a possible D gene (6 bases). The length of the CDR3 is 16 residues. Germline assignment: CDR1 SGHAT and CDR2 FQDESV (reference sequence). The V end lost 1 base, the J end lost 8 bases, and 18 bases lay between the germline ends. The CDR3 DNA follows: TGTGCCAGCAGCTTAGATCTGGGGGCCGTTCCTCATGAGCAGTTCTTC. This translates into CASSLDLGAVPHEQFF.

The CDR3 region has the DNA TGTGCCAGCAGTTTTCTCGGTGGGGACAGGGTAACTGAAGCTTTCTTT. Amino acid sequence: CASSFLGGDRVTEAFF. The chain combines TRBV6-5 with TRBJ1-1, with 9 bases that match TRBD1. The germline V gene encodes CDR1 MNHEY and CDR2 SVGAGI. The CDR3 loop spans 16 amino acids. The V segment lost 4 bases and the J segment 5 bases; nucleotides outside the gene matches: 11.

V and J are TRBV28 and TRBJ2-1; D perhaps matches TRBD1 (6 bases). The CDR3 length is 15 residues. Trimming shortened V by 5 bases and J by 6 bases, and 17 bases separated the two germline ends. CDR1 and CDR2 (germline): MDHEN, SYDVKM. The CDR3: CASSPQGRYGNEQFF. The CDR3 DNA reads TGTGCCAGCAGTCCACAGGGTCGGTATGGCAATGAGCAGTTCTTC.

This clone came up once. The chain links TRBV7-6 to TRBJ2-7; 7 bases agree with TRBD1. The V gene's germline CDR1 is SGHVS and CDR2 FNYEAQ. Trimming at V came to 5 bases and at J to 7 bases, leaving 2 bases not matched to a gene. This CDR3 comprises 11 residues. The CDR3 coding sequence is TGTGCCAGCAGCAACAGGGGTGAGCAGTACTTC. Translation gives CASSNRGEQYF.

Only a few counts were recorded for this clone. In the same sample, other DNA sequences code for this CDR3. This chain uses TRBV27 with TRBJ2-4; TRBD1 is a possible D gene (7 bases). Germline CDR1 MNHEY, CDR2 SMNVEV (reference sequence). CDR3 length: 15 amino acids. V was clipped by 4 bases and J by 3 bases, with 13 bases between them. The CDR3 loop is CASSSQGGGKNIQYF. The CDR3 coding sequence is TGTGCCAGCAGTTCTCAGGGGGGAGGCAAAAACATTCAGTACTTC.

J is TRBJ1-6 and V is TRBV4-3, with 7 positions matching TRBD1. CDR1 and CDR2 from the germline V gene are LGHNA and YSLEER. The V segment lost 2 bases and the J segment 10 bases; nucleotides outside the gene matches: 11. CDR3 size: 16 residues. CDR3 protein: CASSQWTGLRDSPLHF. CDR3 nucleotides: TGCGCCAGCAGCCAATGGACAGGCTTGAGAGACTCACCCCTCCACTTT.

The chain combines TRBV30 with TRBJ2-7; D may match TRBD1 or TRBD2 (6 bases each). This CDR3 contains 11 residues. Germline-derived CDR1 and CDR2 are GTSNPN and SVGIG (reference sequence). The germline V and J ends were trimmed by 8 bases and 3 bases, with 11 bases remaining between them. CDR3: CAGGTYYEQYF. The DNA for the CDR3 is TGTGCCGGGGGGACATACTACGAGCAGTACTTC.

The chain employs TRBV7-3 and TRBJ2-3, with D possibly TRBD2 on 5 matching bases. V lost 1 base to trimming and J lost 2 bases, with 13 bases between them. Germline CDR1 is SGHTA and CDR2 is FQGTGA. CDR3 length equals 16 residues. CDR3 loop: CASSLIRTFNTDTQYF. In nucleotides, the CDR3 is TGTGCCAGCAGCTTAATACGGACTTTTAACACAGATACGCAGTATTTT.

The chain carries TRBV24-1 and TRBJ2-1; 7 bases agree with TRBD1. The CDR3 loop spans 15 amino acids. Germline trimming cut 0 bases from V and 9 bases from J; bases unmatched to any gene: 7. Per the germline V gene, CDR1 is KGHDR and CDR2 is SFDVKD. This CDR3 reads CATSDLRAGGTEQFF. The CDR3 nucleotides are TGTGCCACCAGTGATTTGCGGGCAGGGGGTACTGAGCAGTTCTTC.

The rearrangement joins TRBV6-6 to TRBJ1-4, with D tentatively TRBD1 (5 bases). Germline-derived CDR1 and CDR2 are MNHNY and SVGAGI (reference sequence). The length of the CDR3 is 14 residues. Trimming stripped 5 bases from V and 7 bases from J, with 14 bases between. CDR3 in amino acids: CASSGGGGSEKLFF. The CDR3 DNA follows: TGTGCCAGCAGTGGGGGAGGAGGGAGTGAAAAACTGTTTTTT.

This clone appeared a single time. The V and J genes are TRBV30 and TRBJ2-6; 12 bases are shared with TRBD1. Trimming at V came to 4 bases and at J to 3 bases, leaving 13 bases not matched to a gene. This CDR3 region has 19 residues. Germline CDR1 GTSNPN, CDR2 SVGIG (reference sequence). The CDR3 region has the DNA TGTGCCTGGATCATCCCAGGGACAGGGGGCGCAGGTGGGGCCAACGTCCTGACTTTC. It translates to CAWIIPGTGGAGGANVLTF.

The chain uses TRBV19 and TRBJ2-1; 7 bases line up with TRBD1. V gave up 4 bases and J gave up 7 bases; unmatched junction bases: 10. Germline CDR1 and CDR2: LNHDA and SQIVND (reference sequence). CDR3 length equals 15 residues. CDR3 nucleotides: TGTGCCAGTAGTACCAGACAGGGAATTAGGAATGAGCAGTTCTTC. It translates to CASSTRQGIRNEQFF.

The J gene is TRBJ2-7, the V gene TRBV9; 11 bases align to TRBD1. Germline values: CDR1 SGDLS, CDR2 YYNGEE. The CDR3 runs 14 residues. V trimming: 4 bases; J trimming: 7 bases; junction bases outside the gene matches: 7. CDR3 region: CASSTGQGAGEQYF. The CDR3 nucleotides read TGTGCCAGCAGCACCGGACAGGGGGCCGGTGAGCAGTACTTC.